This TCR beta chain was identified in a study of blood T cell repertoires in COVID-19. CDR1 and CDR2 (germline): SQVTM, ANQGSEA. CDR3 length: 12 amino acids. Trimming removed 6 bases from V and 4 bases from J; junction bases left unmatched: 3. Profiling relied on immunoSEQ multiplex PCR, and the TCRdb table lists in-frame clones only, not all of them. Among tens of thousands of clones listed, approximately 86% were seen once. The rearrangement joins TRBV29-1 to TRBJ2-5; 9 bases agree with TRBD1. This clonotype was obtained from a man in his sixties with acute or convalescent COVID-19. Sequencing used peripheral blood. This CDR3 is CSVDRGGETQYF. As DNA, the CDR3 is TGCAGCGTGGACAGGGGAGGAGAGACCCAGTACTTC.